The 9 T cell receptor beta chains listed next were all sequenced from one sample in a study of CD8+ T cells in alopecia areata. RNA extraction was followed by reverse transcription into cDNA, which acted as the sequencing template. Libraries were prepared by immunoSEQ multiplex PCR; TCRdb keeps only in-frame clonotypes and omits some of them. The sample contains 200,000 to 250,000 clones, approximately 57% of which appear only once. Noted treatment: oral pan-JAK inhibitor, 5-10 mg twice daily. The sample consisted of CD4+ T cells sorted from blood, taken at week 4, from a patient treated with tofacitinib. The receptors come from a human donor with alopecia areata.

The chain couples TRBV5-4 to TRBJ1-2; D gene uncertain. The CDR3 length is 13 residues. Germline V gene lookup returns CDR1 SGHNT and CDR2 YYREEE (reference sequence). With 1 base removed from V and 4 bases from J, the gap between germline ends came to 8 bases. CDR3 region: CASSLRQAYGYTF. The CDR3 nucleotides are TGTGCCAGCAGCTTGCGGCAGGCCTATGGCTACACCTTC.

This rearrangement joins TRBV25-1 to TRBJ1-6, with D possibly matching TRBD1 (6 bases). Germline loops: CDR1 MGHDK, CDR2 SYGVNS. The CDR3 extends over 13 amino acids. Trimming removed 7 bases at V and 7 bases at J, with 11 bases between. CDR3 loop: CASTRTDNSPLHF. The CDR3 DNA is TGTGCCAGCACCAGGACAGACAATTCACCCCTCCACTTT.

This clone was detected only a few times. V and J are TRBV7-2 and TRBJ1-2, with TRBD1 matching over 11 bases. The germline V gene has CDR1 SGHTA and CDR2 FQGNSA. This CDR3 contains 15 residues. The V gene end was trimmed by 4 bases and the J gene end by 8 bases; junction bases not matched to a gene: 9. As DNA, the CDR3 is TGTGCCAGCAGCTCCGGACAGGGGGCTGGTTGGGGCTACACCTTC. As protein: CASSSGQGAGWGYTF.

The chain is built from TRBV7-2 and TRBJ2-1, with a tentative D call TRBD2 (6 bases). The CDR3 spans 16 residues. The V and J ends lost 5 bases and 3 bases respectively, with 17 bases between them. The germline V gene has CDR1 SGHTA and CDR2 FQGNSA. CDR3 region: CASSPSSMGGYNEQFF. CDR3 nucleotide sequence: TGTGCCAGCAGCCCCTCCTCAATGGGGGGCTACAATGAGCAGTTCTTC.

The chain uses TRBV7-8 and TRBJ1-5; a weak D match, TRBD1 (5 bases). This CDR3 is 13 amino acids long. V dropped 7 bases and J dropped 1 base, with 8 bases sitting between them. Germline values: CDR1 SGHVS, CDR2 FQNEAQ. The CDR3 bases are TGTGCCAGCATGGCAGGGAGCAATCAGCCCCAGCATTTT. The encoded protein is CASMAGSNQPQHF.

This chain joins TRBV15 and TRBJ1-2; TRBD1 agrees at 8 bases. V dropped 3 bases and J dropped 3; count of bases not matched to a gene: 6. Germline V CDR1 and CDR2: LNHNV, YYDKDF (reference sequence). CDR3 length: 15 amino acids. CDR3 in DNA: TGTGCCACCAGCAGGCTGGACAGGGTCGACTATGGCTACACCTTC. Translating gives CATSRLDRVDYGYTF.

V and J are TRBV2 and TRBJ1-1, with a tentative D call TRBD1 (5 bases). With 2 bases removed from V and 6 bases from J, the gap between germline ends came to 10 bases. This CDR3 has 13 residues. Germline CDR1 SNHLY, CDR2 FYNNEI. Here the CDR3 reads CASSERPGAEAFF. In DNA, the CDR3 is TGTGCCAGCAGTGAACGGCCGGGGGCTGAAGCTTTCTTT. Full variable domain (remainder filled in from reference TRBV2 and TRBJ1-1): EPEVTQTPSHQVTQMGQEVILRCVPISNHLYFYWYRQILGQKVEFLVSFYNNEISEKSEIFDDQFSVERPDGSNFTLKIRSTKLEDSAMYFCASSERPGAEAFFGQGTRLTVV.

This chain links TRBV2 with TRBJ2-7; 8 bases line up with TRBD2. V trimming: 3 bases; J trimming: 4 bases; junction bases outside the gene matches: 5. This CDR3 is built from 14 residues. Germline V gene lookup returns CDR1 SNHLY and CDR2 FYNNEI. The CDR3 DNA reads TGTGCCAGCAGTGAGACTAGCGTCGGATACGAGCAGTACTTC. It yields the protein CASSETSVGYEQYF.

The chain has TRBV7-8 and TRBJ2-1; TRBD1 matches 8 bases. The CDR3 has 16 residues. The germline V gene encodes CDR1 SGHVS and CDR2 FQNEAQ. The V gene end was trimmed by 1 base and the J gene end by 13 bases; junction bases not matched to a gene: 15. CDR3 sequence: CASSLVGQGANLYQFF. CDR3 nucleotides: TGTGCCAGCAGCTTAGTCGGGCAGGGGGCTAACTTATACCAGTTCTTC.